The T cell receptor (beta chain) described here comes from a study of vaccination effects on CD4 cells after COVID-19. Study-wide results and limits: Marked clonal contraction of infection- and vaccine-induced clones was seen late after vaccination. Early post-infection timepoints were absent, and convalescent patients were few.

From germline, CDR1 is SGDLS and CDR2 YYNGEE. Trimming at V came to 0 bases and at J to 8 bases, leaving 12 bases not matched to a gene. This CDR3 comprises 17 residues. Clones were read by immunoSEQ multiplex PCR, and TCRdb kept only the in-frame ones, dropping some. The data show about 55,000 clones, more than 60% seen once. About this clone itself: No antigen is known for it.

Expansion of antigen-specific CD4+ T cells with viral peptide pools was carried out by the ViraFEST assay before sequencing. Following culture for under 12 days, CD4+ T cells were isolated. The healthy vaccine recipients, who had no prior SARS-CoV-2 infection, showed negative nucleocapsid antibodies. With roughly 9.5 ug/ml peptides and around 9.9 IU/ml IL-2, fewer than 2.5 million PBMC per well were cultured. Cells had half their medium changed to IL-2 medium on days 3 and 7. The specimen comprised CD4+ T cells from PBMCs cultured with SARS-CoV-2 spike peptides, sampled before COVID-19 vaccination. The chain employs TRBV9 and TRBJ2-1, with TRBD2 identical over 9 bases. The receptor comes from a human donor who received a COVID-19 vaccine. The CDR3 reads CASSVAAGGAFRDEQFF. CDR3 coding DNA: TGTGCCAGCAGCGTAGCAGCGGGGGGAGCTTTTAGGGATGAGCAGTTCTTC.